Listed below are T cell receptor beta chains from one sample, sequenced in a study of shared clonotypes between healthy human individuals. Clones were sequenced by immunoSEQ multiplex PCR, and TCRdb holds only the in-frame ones, with some missing. The sample has more than 1,200,000 clones; 98% to 99% are singletons. The sequenced sample consisted of naive CD4+ T cells sorted from blood. These TCRs come from a man aged 30 to 39 in good health. CDR3s include the opening cysteine and the closing phenylalanine or tryptophan. The D gene is left open where the match is weak. Expanded clones are given a class, and other clones once, few, many or no size at all.

v_gene,j_gene,d_gene,len,abundance,CDR3aa,CDR3nt
TRBV28,TRBJ1-2,-,15,once,CASSLRQLLNYGYTF,TGTGCCAGCAGTTTAAGACAGCTCCTTAACTATGGCTACACCTTC
TRBV5-1,TRBJ2-7,TRBD2,15,-,CASRYGLAGPYEQYF,TGCGCCAGCAGATACGGACTAGCGGGTCCCTACGAGCAGTACTTC
TRBV28,TRBJ1-3,-,14,-,CASSFSQNGNTIYF,TGTGCCAGCAGTTTTAGCCAGAATGGGAACACCATATATTTT
TRBV19,TRBJ2-1,-,13,-,CASSIDQGNEQFF,TGTGCCAGTAGTATAGATCAAGGGAATGAGCAGTTCTTC
TRBV18,TRBJ2-7,TRBD2,17,-,CASSPPSGRARSYEQYF,TGTGCCAGCTCACCGCCTAGCGGGAGGGCCAGATCCTACGAGCAGTACTTC
TRBV28,TRBJ1-2,TRBD1,17,-,CASSIAEGTGGAGGYTF,TGTGCCAGCAGTATAGCAGAAGGGACAGGGGGCGCCGGGGGCTACACCTTC
TRBV27,TRBJ2-3,-,12,-,CASSFFPDTQYF,TGTGCCAGCAGTTTTTTCCCAGATACGCAGTATTTT
TRBV5-8,TRBJ1-5,-,15,-,CASSFGKLSNQPQHF,TGTGCCAGCAGCTTCGGGAAACTTAGCAATCAGCCCCAGCATTTT
TRBV18,TRBJ2-3,TRBD2,18,-,CASSPRLAGAGSTDTQYF,TGTGCCAGCTCACCAAGGCTAGCGGGAGCAGGGAGCACAGATACGCAGTATTTT
TRBV25-1,TRBJ2-2,TRBD2,17,once,CASSEFSSGKSTGELFF,TGTGCCAGCAGTGAATTCTCTAGCGGGAAAAGCACCGGGGAGCTGTTTTTT
TRBV28,TRBJ1-3,-,16,once,CASSALTGDSGNTIYF,TGTGCCAGCAGTGCCCTGACGGGGGACTCTGGAAACACCATATATTTT
TRBV2,TRBJ1-5,-,15,-,CASREDPGGGQPQHF,TGTGCCAGCAGGGAGGACCCGGGGGGTGGTCAGCCCCAGCATTTT
TRBV15,TRBJ2-7,TRBD2,15,-,CATSRTSVYGSEQYF,TGTGCCACCAGCAGGACTAGCGTATACGGAAGCGAGCAGTACTTC
TRBV7-2,TRBJ1-5,-,13,-,CASSQQRAQPQHF,TGTGCCAGCAGCCAACAAAGGGCTCAGCCCCAGCATTTT
TRBV6-7,TRBJ2-1,-,13,-,CASSQGLGNEQFF,TGTGCCAGCAGCCAAGGCCTTGGGAATGAGCAGTTCTTC
TRBV19,TRBJ2-1,-,15,-,CASRPRRGAYNEQFF,TGTGCCAGTAGACCCAGGAGGGGCGCCTACAATGAGCAGTTCTTC
TRBV14,TRBJ2-2,TRBD2,17,-,CASSPYSGSRRTGELFF,TGTGCCAGCAGTCCCTATAGCGGGAGCCGGCGCACCGGGGAGCTGTTTTTT
TRBV7-8,TRBJ1-1,-,15,-,CASSVNVRGDTEAFF,TGTGCCAGCAGCGTGAACGTCCGGGGGGACACTGAAGCTTTCTTT
TRBV27,TRBJ2-7,TRBD1,15,-,CASSPGQGKSYEQYF,TGTGCCAGCAGCCCGGGACAGGGAAAATCCTACGAGCAGTACTTC
TRBV6-1,TRBJ1-5,-,15,-,CASSEAGGGNQPQHF,TGTGCCAGCAGTGAAGCAGGGGGGGGCAATCAGCCCCAGCATTTT
TRBV19,TRBJ2-7,-,17,-,CASSLRLAGGTAYEQYF,TGTGCCAGTAGTCTCCGCCTCGCCGGTGGCACAGCCTACGAGCAGTACTTC
TRBV12-5,TRBJ2-2,-,17,-,CASGWTWGTSNTGELFF,TGTGCTAGTGGTTGGACATGGGGAACTTCGAACACCGGGGAGCTGTTTTTT
TRBV25-1,TRBJ1-1,-,14,-,CASRRPGLVTEAFF,TGTGCCAGCAGGAGACCGGGACTAGTCACTGAAGCTTTCTTT
TRBV5-4,TRBJ2-1,TRBD2,18,-,CASSRGTSGRGSYNEQFF,TGTGCCAGCAGTCGGGGGACTAGCGGGAGGGGTTCCTACAATGAGCAGTTCTTC
TRBV10-1,TRBJ2-7,-,13,-,CASSESGGREQYF,TGCGCCAGCAGTGAGTCGGGGGGCCGCGAGCAGTACTTC
TRBV30,TRBJ1-2,-,13,once,CAWSVKAGYGYTF,TGTGCCTGGAGTGTTAAGGCTGGCTATGGCTACACCTTC
TRBV11-2,TRBJ2-6,TRBD1,18,-,CASSRGGQGFNRANVLTF,TGTGCCAGCAGCCGGGGGGGACAGGGGTTTAATCGAGCCAACGTCCTGACTTTC
TRBV9,TRBJ2-7,TRBD1,14,-,CASSVGTGTYEQYF,TGTGCCAGCAGCGTCGGGACAGGGACCTACGAGCAGTACTTC
TRBV5-6,TRBJ1-3,-,14,once,CASSNYGSGNTIYF,TGTGCCAGCAGCAATTACGGTTCTGGAAACACCATATATTTT
TRBV7-6,TRBJ2-7,TRBD1,15,-,CASSPGQVYSYEQYF,TGTGCCAGCAGCCCGGGACAGGTATACTCCTACGAGCAGTACTTC
TRBV11-2,TRBJ2-7,TRBD2,14,-,CASSRLAWAYEQYF,TGTGCCAGCAGCCGACTAGCGTGGGCCTACGAGCAGTACTTC
TRBV7-9,TRBJ2-5,TRBD2,16,once,CASSSFGEGQQETQYF,TGTGCCAGCAGCTCTTTTGGGGAGGGCCAGCAAGAGACCCAGTACTTC
TRBV27,TRBJ1-5,-,13,-,CASSSRQNQPQHF,TGTGCCAGCAGTTCTCGACAGAATCAGCCCCAGCATTTT
TRBV19,TRBJ2-7,-,13,-,CASSIGRPNEQYF,TGTGCCAGTAGTATCGGCAGGCCCAACGAGCAGTACTTC
TRBV5-1,TRBJ2-5,-,14,-,CASQMRTTFGTQYF,TGCGCCAGCCAAATGAGAACAACTTTTGGGACCCAGTACTTC
TRBV5-1,TRBJ2-7,TRBD2,14,-,CASSPGLASYEQYF,TGCGCCAGCAGCCCGGGACTAGCGTCTTACGAGCAGTACTTC
TRBV6-5,TRBJ1-4,TRBD1,15,-,CASSRPGQGKGKLFF,TGTGCCAGCAGCCGTCCGGGACAGGGAAAGGGGAAACTGTTTTTT
TRBV5-8,TRBJ2-7,-,15,-,CASSLEWTGIYEQYF,TGTGCCAGCAGCTTGGAGTGGACGGGAATATACGAGCAGTACTTC
TRBV6-6,TRBJ2-7,TRBD1,13,-,CASSSQGAYEQYF,TGTGCCAGCAGTTCTCAGGGGGCCTACGAGCAGTACTTC
TRBV11-2,TRBJ2-1,TRBD2,17,-,CASNKRLSGSSYNEQFF,TGTGCCAGTAACAAAAGGCTTAGCGGGAGCTCCTACAATGAGCAGTTCTTC
TRBV5-1,TRBJ1-1,-,13,-,CASSLDANTEAFF,TGCGCCAGCAGCTTGGACGCTAACACTGAAGCTTTCTTT
TRBV20-1,TRBJ2-5,-,9,-,CSAMATQYF,TGCAGTGCTATGGCTACCCAGTACTTC
TRBV30,TRBJ2-7,-,12,once,CAWTAPSYEQYF,TGTGCCTGGACGGCGCCCTCCTACGAGCAGTACTTC
TRBV7-2,TRBJ1-1,-,15,-,CASSRRTPQSTEAFF,TGTGCCAGCAGTCGGCGGACTCCTCAGTCCACTGAAGCTTTCTTT
TRBV2,TRBJ1-2,-,13,-,CASSESGYYGYTF,TGTGCCAGCAGTGAATCAGGGTACTATGGCTACACCTTC
TRBV18,TRBJ2-7,-,13,-,CASVERGSYEQYF,TGTGCCAGCGTCGAACGTGGCTCCTACGAGCAGTACTTC
TRBV11-1,TRBJ2-1,TRBD1,16,-,CASSPKTGTGDNEQFF,TGTGCCAGCAGCCCGAAGACCGGGACAGGGGACAATGAGCAGTTCTTC
TRBV4-2,TRBJ2-3,-,16,-,CASSQANVLATDTQYF,TGTGCCAGCAGCCAAGCTAACGTTCTCGCGACAGATACGCAGTATTTT